This T cell receptor (beta chain) was identified in a study of blood T cell repertoires in COVID-19 (dated by TCRdb to 2018 to 2021). General notes on the study: Samples from collaborators originated in the United States, Italy and Spain and spanned both the acute and convalescent phases of COVID-19. The material from the prospective study consisted of cDNA or gDNA derived from T cells, B-cell-depleted T cells, or PBMCs. Subjects who had been exposed to COVID-19, were actively infected with it, or had recovered from it provided the deeply sampled blood TCRbeta repertoires that made up the dataset. The repertoires were released in a freely available public database intended as a resource for research on the immune response to SARS-CoV-2. The samples were drawn from two sources: the first 160 participants of the ongoing ImmuneRACE study, and 950 to 1,500 subjects contributed by 6 global collaborators. A de-identified subject ID, COVID-19 status, age in years and sex were almost always included in the sample metadata. Where available, HLA class I and class II types were obtained from metadata supplied by the sample provider rather than from assay-based typing.

The CDR3 goes from the cysteine to the phenylalanine over 15 residues. Of all the DNA, just the CDR3 is kept, 45 bases in frame from base 1. From V the trimming removes 5 bases and from J it removes 4 bases, while the gene matches leave 5 bases of the junction unaccounted for. The germline V gene yields MGHDK for CDR1 and SYGVNS for CDR2. Regarding this clone: Its binding antigen is unknown. No base-level quality is on record; no much larger clone is a single base apart.

The immunoSEQ Assay, a bias-controlled multiplex PCR, was used to amplify TCRbeta CDR3 regions from genomic DNA. Turning to the authors' computational methods: The number of nucleated cells in each sample was estimated from the amplification of reference gene primers within the assay. To quantify the absolute abundance of each unique TCRbeta CDR3 rearrangement, sequence reads were collapsed and filtered. For each sample, productive Simpson clonality was calculated by taking the square root of Simpson's diversity index across productive rearrangements. TCRdb took over this immuneACCESS table, retaining in-frame rearrangements with V and J assigned. Such tables are incomplete; in checked studies, under half of the missing clones stem from an unresolved V gene, and the remainder is unexplained. For V, J and clone size, that table is used; D and trimming come from the DNA. For this sample the table gives roughly 77,000 clones, of which 80% were detected only once. The ten largest clones capture roughly 4.8% of the sample.

Broader findings and caveats from the paper: The amount of clinical and demographic metadata varied by source and participant and was provided uncurated.

Collaborating institutions collected whole blood in K2EDTA tubes following their own protocols. For TCRbeta analysis, collaborators shipped samples in one of three forms: frozen whole blood, isolated PBMCs, or DNA extracted from either of those sample types. This receptor was obtained from a woman between 65 and 79 years old with acute or convalescent COVID-19. The receptor chain draws on TRBV25-1 and TRBJ2-5, with 12 central nucleotides matching TRBD1. Source material: peripheral blood. The CDR3 sequence is CASSHRDRGRETQYF. The nucleotide sequence is given as TGTGCCAGCAGTCACCGGGACAGGGGGCGAGAGACCCAGTACTTC.